The 9 T cell receptor beta chains below were found in one sample sequenced in a study of T cells in Graves' hyperthyroidism and ophthalmopathy. What was amplified from RNA transcripts were TCR beta CDR3 regions. The HTBI set primed first-round TCR CDR3 RT-PCR. Via MiXCR, TCRdb re-called the multiplex PCR reads, giving one row per CDR3 protein. The table has hundreds of thousands of distinct CDR3 sequences, around 15% seen once; the top ten hold approximately 13%. The sequenced material came from blood. The receptor set was obtained from a man aged 18 to 30 with Graves' ophthalmopathy.

This clonotype was picked up many times. This chain joins TRBV7-9 and TRBJ2-4; 8 nucleotides line up with TRBD2. Trimming at V came to 0 bases and at J to 0 bases, leaving 1 base not matched to a gene. The CDR3 totals 16 residues. Germline assignment: CDR1 SEHNR and CDR2 FQNEAQ (reference sequence). CDR3 sequence (DNA): TGTGCCAGCAGCTTAGCGCGGGGGGTAGCCAAAAACATTCAGTACTTC. Encoded protein: CASSLARGVAKNIQYF.

This clonotype was detected a few times. This chain links TRBV4-1 with TRBJ2-2; 9 bases align to TRBD2. This CDR3 region has 16 residues. J lost 4 bases, V lost 4 bases, and 7 bases had no gene match. Germline CDR1 reads MGHRA; CDR2 reads YSYEKL. The CDR3: CASSPYERGATGELFF. CDR3 nucleotide sequence: TGCGCCAGCAGCCCGTACGAGCGGGGGGCCACCGGGGAGCTGTTTTTT.

This clonotype was detected ten times or more. The chain employs TRBV12-3 or TRBV12-4 and TRBJ1-1, with D possibly TRBD1 on 5 matching bases. CDR3 length: 14 residues. Trimming removed 2 bases at V and 11 bases at J, with 18 bases between. The CDR3 loop reads CASSLNRDHKAAFF. CDR3 DNA: TGTGCCAGCAGTTTAAACCGGGACCATAAGGCGGCTTTCTTT.

This clonotype has more than one count but fewer than ten. This could be a read error, since a much larger clone is one nucleotide away. CDR3 sequence: CASSGTGVYNEQFF. The CDR3 region has the DNA TGTGCCAGCAGCGGGACAGGGGTTTACAATGAGCAGTTCTTC. V gene TRBV27 combines with J gene TRBJ2-1, with 10 bases fitting TRBD1. CDR3 size: 14 residues. Germline V gene lookup returns CDR1 MNHEY and CDR2 SMNVEV (reference sequence). The V gene end was trimmed by 6 bases and the J gene end by 4 bases; junction bases not matched to a gene: 3.

This clonotype was counted many times. The gene calls are TRBV12-3 or TRBV12-4 and TRBJ1-5; D gene ambiguous. V was trimmed by 2 bases and J by 5 bases, leaving 10 bases between them. The CDR3 spans 14 residues. The CDR3 loop reads CASSLREAYQPQHF. CDR3 sequence (DNA): TGTGCCAGCAGTTTAAGGGAGGCCTATCAGCCCCAGCATTTT.

This sequence joins TRBV6-1 and TRBJ1-6, with D tentatively TRBD1 (6 bases). The V end lost 6 bases, the J end lost 6 bases, and 15 bases lay between the germline ends. The V gene's germline CDR1 is MNHNS and CDR2 SASEGT. The CDR3 loop spans 15 amino acids. Written as DNA, the CDR3 is TGTGCCAGCAGGGGGGGGGGGCTATTTAATTCACCCCTCCACTTT. Residues: CASRGGGLFNSPLHF.

The sample holds a few counts of this clonotype. The V gene is TRBV27, the J gene TRBJ1-2; 9 nucleotides match TRBD1. V was pared by 5 bases and J by 6 bases, with 7 bases of the junction left unmatched. Looked up from germline, CDR1 is MNHEY and CDR2 is SMNVEV (reference sequence). This CDR3 comprises 14 residues. The CDR3 is CASSARTGAHGYTF. CDR3 sequence (DNA): TGTGCCAGCAGTGCCCGGACAGGGGCTCATGGCTACACCTTC.

The chain employs TRBV10-3 and TRBJ2-2; perhaps TRBD1 as D (6 bases). Germline V CDR1 and CDR2: ENHRY, SYGVKD. V lost 3 bases and J lost 0, with 11 bases in between. The CDR3 loop spans 16 amino acids. The CDR3 loop reads CAISDSTGANTGELFF. The CDR3 DNA is TGTGCCATCAGTGATTCGACAGGAGCGAACACCGGGGAGCTGTTTTTT.

This clonotype showed up many times. The chain has TRBV7-9 and TRBJ2-3, with 12 bases lining up with TRBD2. The CDR3 covers 17 residues. Per the germline V gene, CDR1 is SEHNR and CDR2 is FQNEAQ (reference sequence). The junction had 12 bases not matched to a gene; V was cut back by 5 bases and J by 6 bases. The CDR3 DNA is TGTGCCAGCAGCCCAAGACTAGCGGGAGAGGTAGAGGATACGCAGTATTTT. It encodes CASSPRLAGEVEDTQYF.